This entry describes one T cell receptor (beta chain). Its target is not known. Together with a sample-barcoded 5' primer, a J-beta primer mix was included in a second PCR lasting about 7 to 11 cycles. TCRdb recomputed calls from the 5' RACE reads with MiXCR, one row per CDR3 protein. Here the sample spans 650,000 to 700,000 distinct CDR3 sequences, roughly 32% being singletons. This sample was included in a study of blood T cells in healthy people across ages. This CDR3 comprises 11 residues. CDR1 is ENHRY, CDR2 SYGVKD, per germline. The V end lost 3 bases, the J end lost 6 bases, and 2 bases lay between the germline ends. Study-wide results and caveats: Expanded clonotype shifts may have been confounded, as the donors had an unknown CMV status. Significant beta diversity loss was already apparent by age approximately 38, declining roughly linearly.

V and J are TRBV10-3 and TRBJ2-2; D is unclear. This clonotype originated in a woman older than 75 in good health. The material sequenced was blood. The CDR3 spells CAISDSGELFF. DNA for the CDR3: TGTGCCATCAGTGATTCCGGGGAGCTGTTTTTT.